This T cell receptor (beta chain) was sequenced in a study of CD8+CD57+ T cells in acquired aplastic anemia. Patients sequenced had flow cytometry evidence of CD8+CD57+ cell expansion. The CDR3 contains 19 residues. Deletions cut 5 bases from V and 4 bases from J, with 29 bases between. Profiling of TCR beta VDJ combinations and CDR3 sequences used genomic DNA as template. One entry per CDR3 protein results from TCRdb running MiXCR on the reads. The data contain about 150,000 distinct CDR3 sequences, approximately 52% of them seen just once; the ten biggest clones take up approximately 12%. The chain combines TRBV12-3 or TRBV12-4 with TRBJ1-2, with D tentatively TRBD1 (5 bases). The TCR was taken from a human donor with aplastic anemia. The sample consisted of sorted CD4+, CD8+, or CD8+CD57+ T cells (not recorded which) from PBMCs. CDR3 in DNA: TGTGCCAGCAGTCCACGACAGACCTCGTCGACCTTTGGAGTCTATGGCTACACCTTC. Amino acid sequence: CASSPRQTSSTFGVYGYTF.